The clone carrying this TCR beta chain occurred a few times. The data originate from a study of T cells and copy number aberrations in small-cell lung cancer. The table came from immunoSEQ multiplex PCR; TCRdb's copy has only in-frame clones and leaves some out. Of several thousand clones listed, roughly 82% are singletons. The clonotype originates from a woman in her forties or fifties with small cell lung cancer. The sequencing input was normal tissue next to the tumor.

CDR3 protein: CASSLGKGYEQYF. The CDR3 DNA reads as TGTGCCAGCAGCTTAGGGAAAGGCTACGAGCAGTACTTC. The V and J genes are TRBV7-9 and TRBJ2-7, with D uncertain. Germline V gene sequence: CDR1 SEHNR, CDR2 FQNEAQ (reference sequence). Trimming left V 1 base short and J 3 bases short, with 7 bases between. CDR3 length: 13 amino acids.